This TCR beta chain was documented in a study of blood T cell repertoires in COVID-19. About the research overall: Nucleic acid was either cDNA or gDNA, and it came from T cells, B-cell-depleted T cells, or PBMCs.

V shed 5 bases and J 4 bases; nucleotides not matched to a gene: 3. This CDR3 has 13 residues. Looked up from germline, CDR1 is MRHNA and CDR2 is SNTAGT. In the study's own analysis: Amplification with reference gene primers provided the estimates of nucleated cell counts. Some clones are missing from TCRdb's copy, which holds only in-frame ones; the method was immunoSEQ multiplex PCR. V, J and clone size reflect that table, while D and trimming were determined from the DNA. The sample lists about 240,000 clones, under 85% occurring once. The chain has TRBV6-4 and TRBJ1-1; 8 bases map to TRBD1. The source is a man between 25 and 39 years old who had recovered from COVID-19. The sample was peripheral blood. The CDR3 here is CASSQQGGTEAFF. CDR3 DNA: TGTGCCAGCAGTCAACAGGGGGGCACTGAAGCTTTCTTT.